This record covers a single TCR beta chain. Its antigen is undetermined. The assay was immunoSEQ multiplex PCR, and TCRdb's table has in-frame clones only and misses some. The top ten clones hold 3.6% of a sample with around 150,000 clones, around 93% of them seen once. The CDR3 contains 16 residues. The V and J ends lost 4 bases and 4 bases, in that order; junction bases with no gene match: 13. Germline V CDR1 and CDR2: SGHRS, YFSETQ. This specimen comes from a study of T cell responses to AZD1222 COVID-19 vaccine. Study-wide results and limits: Unmutated variant regions reportedly attract nearly half of all spike-specific TCRs. Most donors were white British and more were female, and clonal diversity was possibly underestimated. Repertoires in all cases were sampled only once the peak T cell response had passed.

The chain joins TRBV5-1 to TRBJ1-1; 7 bases fit TRBD1. The clonotype was recovered from an adult who received the AZD1222 COVID-19 vaccine. The material sequenced was peripheral blood, taken 28 days after the second AZD1222 dose. CDR3 sequence reads: CASSLRQGIYSTEAFF. The CDR3 DNA sequence: TGCGCCAGCAGCCTAAGACAGGGCATCTATAGCACTGAAGCTTTCTTT.